These 20 T cell receptor beta chains share one sample of origin, sequenced in a study of T cells in Graves' hyperthyroidism and ophthalmopathy. Regions amplified from RNA transcripts were the TCR beta CDR3 regions. TCR CDR3 regions were first amplified by RT-PCR with HTBI primers. Each CDR3 protein is one row after TCRdb ran MiXCR on the multiplex PCR reads. The table shows 300,000 to 350,000 distinct CDR3 sequences, with over 20% occurring only once. The sequenced sample consisted of blood. These receptors all stem from a woman in her fifties or sixties with Graves' hyperthyroidism.

This clonotype was seen many times. The rearrangement joins TRBV6-1 to TRBJ1-1; 8 bases are a match to TRBD1. CDR3 length: 15 amino acids. V was pared by 7 bases and J by 2 bases, with 9 bases of the junction left unmatched. Germline CDR1 is MNHNS and CDR2 is SASEGT. For the CDR3, the DNA is TGTGCCAGCACCCCCCTGGGACAGGTAAACACTGAAGCTTTCTTT. Translation gives CASTPLGQVNTEAFF.

The CDR3 DNA follows: TGTGCCAGCAGCTACGGGACAGTTGAGACCTACGAGCAGTACTTC. It specifies CASSYGTVETYEQYF. J is TRBJ2-7 and V is TRBV7-8; 7 nucleotides align to TRBD1. The CDR3 spans 15 residues. The V gene's germline CDR1 is SGHVS and CDR2 FQNEAQ. V lost 4 bases, J lost 2 bases, and 8 bases stayed unmatched.

This clonotype was seen ten or more times. The V and J genes are TRBV3-1 and TRBJ2-7, with a tentative D call TRBD2 (5 bases). The CDR3 loop spans 14 amino acids. The germline V gene has CDR1 LGHDT and CDR2 YNNKEL (reference sequence). With 0 bases removed from V and 0 bases from J, the gap between germline ends came to 6 bases. DNA for the CDR3: TGTGCCAGCAGCCAAGATCGGGACTCCTACGAGCAGTACTTC. It is translated as CASSQDRDSYEQYF.

This clonotype was counted at least ten times. J is TRBJ2-1 and V is TRBV6-5; 12 nucleotides align to TRBD2. CDR3 length equals 15 residues. The J segment lost 8 bases and the V segment lost 0 bases, leaving 2 bases of the junction unmatched. Germline V gives CDR1 MNHEY, CDR2 SVGAGI. The CDR3 bases are TGTGCCAGCAGTTACTCGGGACTAGCGGGTGATGAGCAGTTCTTC. It encodes CASSYSGLAGDEQFF.

This clonotype has ten or more counts. V usage is TRBV6-1 and J usage is TRBJ2-7, with D possibly being TRBD2 (6 bases). Germline CDR1 is MNHNS and CDR2 is SASEGT. V lost 5 bases, J lost 3 bases, and 20 bases lay in between. The CDR3 spans 16 residues. DNA for the CDR3: TGTGCCAGCAGTAGACAAATTGAAACCGGGAGCTACGAGCAGTACTTC. Amino acids: CASSRQIETGSYEQYF.

The genes are TRBV12-3 or TRBV12-4 and TRBJ2-7; the match to TRBD1 covers 9 bases. V lost 6 bases to trimming and J lost 6 bases; unmatched junction nucleotides: 6. The CDR3 contains 13 residues. As DNA, the CDR3 is TGTGCCAGCAGATTACAGGGGGCGGTCGAGCAGTACTTC. Amino acid sequence: CASRLQGAVEQYF.

The chain uses TRBV2 and TRBJ2-3, with D unresolved. V was cut by 5 bases and J by 0 bases, with 18 bases left in between. This CDR3 comprises 17 residues. The germline V gene encodes CDR1 SNHLY and CDR2 FYNNEI. The CDR3 DNA follows: TGTGCCAGCAGTTTTCTTATTGGGAAGGAAAGCACAGATACGCAGTATTTT. As protein: CASSFLIGKESTDTQYF.

This clonotype was recorded a few times. This chain uses TRBV3-1 with TRBJ2-4; no firm D call. The length of the CDR3 is 17 residues. V lost 0 bases to trimming and J lost 1 base, with 13 bases between them. Germline V gene lookup returns CDR1 LGHDT and CDR2 YNNKEL (reference sequence). CDR3 sequence: CASSQDRSFMAKNIQYF. The DNA for the CDR3 is TGTGCCAGCAGCCAAGATCGAAGTTTCATGGCCAAAAACATTCAGTACTTC. The full variable domain, with the rest looked up from reference TRBV3-1 and TRBJ2-4, is DTAVSQTPKYLVTQMGNDKSIKCEQNLGHDTMYWYKQDSKKFLKIMFSYNNKELIINETVPNRFSPKSPDKAHLNLHINSLELGDSAVYFCASSQDRSFMAKNIQYFGAGTRLSVL.

This clonotype was observed a handful of times. In DNA, the CDR3 is TGTGCCAGCAGTTTTTTGAACACTAATGAAAAACTGTTTTTT. Protein: CASSFLNTNEKLFF. V usage is TRBV28 and J usage is TRBJ1-4; D not certain. The germline V gene has CDR1 MDHEN and CDR2 SYDVKM. V was trimmed by 3 bases and J by 2 bases, leaving 7 bases between them. There are 14 residues in the CDR3.

In this sample, this clonotype turned up many times. J is TRBJ2-5 and V is TRBV7-8; 7 bases agree with TRBD2. V trimming: 5 bases; J trimming: 1 base; junction bases outside the gene matches: 7. Germline lookup yields CDR1 SGHVS and CDR2 FQNEAQ. CDR3 size: 15 residues. CDR3 bases: TGTGCCAGCAGCGGCCGGCTAGCGGCCCAAGAGACCCAGTACTTC. The encoded protein is CASSGRLAAQETQYF.

This clonotype was observed at least ten times. V is TRBV11-3 and J is TRBJ2-7; TRBD2 aligns across 13 bases. The length of the CDR3 is 17 residues. Germline CDR1 and CDR2: SGHNT and YENEEA. Trimming cost V 5 bases and J 1 base; bases outside gene matches: 8. The CDR3 DNA is TGTGCCAGCAGCCAACCGGGACTAGCGGGAATGTCCTACGAGCAGTACTTC. As protein: CASSQPGLAGMSYEQYF. The whole variable domain, filled in from reference TRBV11-3 and TRBJ2-7, reads EAGVVQSPRYKIIEKKQPVAFWCNPISGHNTLYWYLQNLGQGPELLIRYENEEAVDDSQLPKDRFSAERLKGVDSTLKIQPAELGDSAVYLCASSQPGLAGMSYEQYFGPGTRLTVT.

This clonotype was seen many times. V and J are TRBV11-2 and TRBJ2-3, with 15 nucleotides matching TRBD2. The J segment lost 4 bases and the V segment lost 5 bases, leaving 4 bases of the junction unmatched. The CDR3 is 16 amino acids. In germline, CDR1 is SGHAT, CDR2 FQNNGV. The CDR3 loop is CASSPGLAGGSDTQYF. The CDR3 DNA sequence: TGTGCCAGCAGCCCCGGACTAGCGGGAGGGTCAGATACGCAGTATTTT.

J is TRBJ2-3 and V is TRBV9; 8 bases are shared with TRBD1. This CDR3 contains 17 residues. From germline, CDR1 is SGDLS and CDR2 YYNGEE. V lost 2 bases, J lost 4 bases, and 12 bases stayed unmatched. The CDR3 spells CASSVGQGWAVADTQYF. In DNA form, the CDR3 reads TGTGCCAGCAGCGTTGGACAGGGTTGGGCAGTAGCAGATACGCAGTATTTT.

This clonotype appeared once. V and J are TRBV2 and TRBJ2-7; D call uncertain. The V and J ends lost 5 bases and 6 bases respectively, with 14 bases between them. The CDR3 consists of 13 residues. CDR1 and CDR2 from the germline V gene are SNHLY and FYNNEI. The DNA for the CDR3 is TGTGCCAGCAGTTTCGACACGAGAGGCGAGCAGTACTTC. Protein sequence: CASSFDTRGEQYF. Full variable domain (remainder filled in from reference TRBV2 and TRBJ2-7): EPEVTQTPSHQVTQMGQEVILRCVPISNHLYFYWYRQILGQKVEFLVSFYNNEISEKSEIFDDQFSVERPDGSNFTLKIRSTKLEDSAMYFCASSFDTRGEQYFGPGTRLTVT.

In this sample, this clonotype turned up many times. The chain recombines TRBV3-1 with TRBJ2-7; D not resolved. The CDR3 runs 14 residues. CDR1 is LGHDT, CDR2 YNNKEL, per germline (reference sequence). V dropped 0 bases and J dropped 7 bases, with 13 bases sitting between them. The CDR3 nucleotides are TGTGCCAGCAGCCAAGATGCGGAACCTAGGGAGCAGTACTTC. Translation gives CASSQDAEPREQYF.

In its sample, this clonotype was seen many times. The chain uses TRBV12-3 or TRBV12-4 and TRBJ2-1; the D gene is possibly TRBD1 (6 bases). The germline V and J ends were trimmed by 1 base and 4 bases, with 14 bases remaining between them. The CDR3 has 16 amino acids. The CDR3, as DNA: TGTGCCAGCAGTTTAGGAGGGACACTACAGTACAATGAGCAGTTCTTC. It codes for CASSLGGTLQYNEQFF.

This clonotype was seen repeatedly, ten times or more. The CDR3 DNA is TGCGCCAGCAGCATAACAGGCAACGTACAAAATGAGCAGTTCTTC. The encoded protein is CASSITGNVQNEQFF. The genes are TRBV5-1 and TRBJ2-1; a weak D match, TRBD1 (5 bases). Germline CDR1 SGHRS, CDR2 YFSETQ. Trimming removed 4 bases at V and 7 bases at J, with 18 bases between. CDR3 size: 15 residues.

Many counts were recorded for this clonotype. The V call is TRBV11-2, the J call TRBJ2-2; possibly TRBD2 for D (5 bases). This CDR3 has 15 amino acids. Trimming cost V 3 bases and J 0 bases, with 8 bases left between them. CDR1 and CDR2 (germline): SGHAT, FQNNGV. In DNA, the CDR3 is TGTGCCAGCAGCTTCGGACTGCCGAACACCGGGGAGCTGTTTTTT. Its translation is CASSFGLPNTGELFF.

The chain recombines TRBV11-1 with TRBJ2-3; perhaps TRBD1 as D (5 bases). The CDR3 totals 15 residues. V lost 3 bases and J 0 bases, leaving 10 bases between the germline ends. CDR1 and CDR2 (germline): SGHAT, FQDESV (reference sequence). Written as DNA, the CDR3 is TGTGCCAGCAGCTTCGACAGATCTAGCACAGATACGCAGTATTTT. It specifies CASSFDRSSTDTQYF.

This clonotype has just a few counts. The rearrangement uses TRBV29-1 and TRBJ1-1; D is unresolved. V was pared by 3 bases and J by 0 bases, with 8 bases between. Germline-derived CDR1 and CDR2 are SQVTM and ANQGSEA. This CDR3 is 13 amino acids long. In nucleotides, the CDR3 is TGCAGCGTTGAGGCGACTATGAACACTGAAGCTTTCTTT. Residues: CSVEATMNTEAFF.